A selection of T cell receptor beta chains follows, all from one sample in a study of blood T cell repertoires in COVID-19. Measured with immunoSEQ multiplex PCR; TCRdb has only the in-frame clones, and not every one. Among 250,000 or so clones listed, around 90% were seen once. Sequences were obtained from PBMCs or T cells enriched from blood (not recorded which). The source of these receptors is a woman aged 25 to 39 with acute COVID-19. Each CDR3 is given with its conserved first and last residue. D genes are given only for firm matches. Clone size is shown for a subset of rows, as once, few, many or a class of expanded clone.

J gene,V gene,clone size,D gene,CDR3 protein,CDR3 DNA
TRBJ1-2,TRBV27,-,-,CASSPGWGSSNYGYTF,TGTGCCAGCAGTCCGGGGTGGGGTTCTTCTAACTATGGCTACACCTTC
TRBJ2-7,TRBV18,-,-,CASSLENEQYF,TGTGCCAGCTCACTCGAGAACGAGCAGTACTTC
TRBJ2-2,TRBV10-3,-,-,CAISQSGSLEAGELFF,TGTGCCATCAGTCAGTCAGGGAGTTTAGAGGCCGGGGAGCTGTTTTTT
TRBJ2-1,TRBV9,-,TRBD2,CASSAKLADVQIF,TGTGCCAGCAGCGCCAAACTAGCGGACGTCCAAATCTTC
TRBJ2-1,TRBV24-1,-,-,CATSDLAGGGGSYNEQFF,TGTGCCACCAGTGATTTGGCTGGAGGGGGGGGGTCCTACAATGAGCAGTTCTTC
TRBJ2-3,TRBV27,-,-,CASSPSAGRRSDTQYF,TGTGCCAGCAGTCCCTCGGCAGGCCGTCGATCAGATACGCAGTATTTT
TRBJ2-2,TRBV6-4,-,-,CASSYNSVTGELFF,TGTGCCAGCAGTTATAATAGCGTCACCGGGGAGCTGTTTTTT
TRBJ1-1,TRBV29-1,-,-,CSSVRGERSFF,TGCAGCTCCGTCCGAGGTGAAAGGTCTTTCTTT
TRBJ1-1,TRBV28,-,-,CASSFRVDGVEAFF,TGTGCCAGCAGTTTCAGGGTCGACGGAGTTGAAGCTTTCTTT
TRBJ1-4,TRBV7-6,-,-,CASSSVPGNEKLFF,TGTGCCAGCAGCTCCGTCCCAGGGAATGAAAAACTGTTTTTT
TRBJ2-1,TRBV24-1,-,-,CATSATGAGDNEQFF,TGTGCCACCAGTGCCACGGGCGCCGGGGACAATGAGCAGTTCTTC
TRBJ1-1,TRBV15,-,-,CATSEEVRLYTEAFF,TGTGCCACCAGCGAGGAGGTTAGGCTGTACACTGAAGCTTTCTTT
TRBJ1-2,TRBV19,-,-,CATQRFGGYGYTF,TGTGCCACGCAACGGTTCGGAGGCTATGGCTACACCTTC
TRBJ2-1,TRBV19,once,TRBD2,CASRGGAPYNEQFF,TGTGCCAGTCGGGGGGGGGCGCCCTACAATGAGCAGTTCTTC
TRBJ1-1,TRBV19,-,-,CASSISGAEAFF,TGTGCCAGTAGTATCTCGGGGGCTGAAGCTTTCTTT
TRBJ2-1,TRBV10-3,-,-,CAISQLAGEDNEQFF,TGTGCCATCAGTCAACTAGCTGGTGAGGACAATGAGCAGTTCTTC
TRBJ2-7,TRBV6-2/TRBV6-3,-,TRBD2,CASSYSLRGSPSGDEQYF,TGTGCCAGCAGTTACTCTCTCCGCGGGAGTCCCTCCGGCGACGAGCAGTACTTC
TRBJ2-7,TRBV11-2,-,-,CASSRNYEQYF,TGTGCCAGCAGCCGTAACTACGAGCAGTACTTC
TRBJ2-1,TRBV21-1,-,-,CASSRKPGRLAAYNEQFF,TGTGCCAGCAGCAGAAAGCCAGGGAGACTAGCGGCCTACAATGAGCAGTTCTTC
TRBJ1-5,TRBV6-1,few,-,CASSEATVYSNQPQHF,TGTGCCAGCAGTGAAGCTACAGTATATAGCAATCAGCCCCAGCATTTT
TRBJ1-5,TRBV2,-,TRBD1,CASSGWTGDQPQHF,TGTGCCAGCAGTGGTTGGACAGGGGATCAGCCCCAGCATTTT
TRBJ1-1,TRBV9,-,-,CASSVGGGPNTEAFF,TGTGCCAGCAGCGTAGGGGGCGGTCCGAACACTGAAGCTTTCTTT
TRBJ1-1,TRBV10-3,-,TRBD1,CAITGTGRTEAFF,TGTGCCATCACCGGGACAGGCAGAACTGAAGCTTTCTTT
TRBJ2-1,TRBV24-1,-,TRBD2,CATGGGGLAASGRGEQFF,TGTGCCACCGGAGGGGGGGGACTAGCGGCTAGCGGGAGAGGTGAGCAGTTCTTC
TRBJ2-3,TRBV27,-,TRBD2,CASSFWTSGTDTQYF,TGTGCCAGCAGTTTCTGGACTAGCGGCACAGATACGCAGTATTTT
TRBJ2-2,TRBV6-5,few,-,CASAGGTNTGELFF,TGTGCCAGCGCGGGCGGAACGAACACCGGGGAGCTGTTTTTT
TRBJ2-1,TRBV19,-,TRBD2,CASSIIAGLNNEQFF,TGTGCCAGTAGTATCATAGCGGGATTGAACAATGAGCAGTTCTTC
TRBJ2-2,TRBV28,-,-,CASTGRTGELFF,TGTGCCAGCACAGGGCGAACCGGGGAGCTGTTTTTT
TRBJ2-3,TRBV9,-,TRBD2,CASSVGLAGGPVDTQYF,TGTGCCAGCAGCGTAGGACTAGCGGGAGGGCCGGTAGATACGCAGTATTTT
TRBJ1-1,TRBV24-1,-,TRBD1,CATSGPGQGLTEAFF,TGTGCCACCAGTGGTCCGGGACAGGGTTTAACTGAAGCTTTCTTT
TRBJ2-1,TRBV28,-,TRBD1,CASSSPDRAPYNEQFF,TGTGCCAGCAGTTCACCGGACAGGGCTCCCTACAATGAGCAGTTCTTC
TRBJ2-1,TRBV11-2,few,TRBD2,CASSLGLAGVGSYNEQFF,TGTGCCAGCAGCCTCGGACTAGCGGGAGTGGGCTCCTACAATGAGCAGTTCTTC
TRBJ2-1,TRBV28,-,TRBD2,CASSPGTSLNEQFF,TGTGCCAGCAGTCCCGGGACTAGTTTGAATGAGCAGTTCTTC
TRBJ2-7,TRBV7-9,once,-,CASSERAGPPLSYEQYF,TGTGCCAGCAGCGAGCGGGCCGGGCCTCCGCTTTCCTACGAGCAGTACTTC
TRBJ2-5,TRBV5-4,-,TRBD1,CASSIDPGQGEETQYF,TGTGCCAGCAGCATAGACCCGGGACAGGGAGAAGAGACCCAGTACTTC
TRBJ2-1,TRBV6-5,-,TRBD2,CASSGLAGFNEQFF,TGTGCCAGCAGCGGACTAGCGGGATTCAATGAGCAGTTCTTC
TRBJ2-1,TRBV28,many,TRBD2,CASSSMGTSASSYNEQFF,TGTGCCAGCAGTTCAATGGGGACTAGCGCAAGCTCCTACAATGAGCAGTTCTTC
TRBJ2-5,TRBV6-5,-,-,CASSYRDSQETQYF,TGTGCCAGCAGTTACCGGGACTCTCAAGAGACCCAGTACTTC
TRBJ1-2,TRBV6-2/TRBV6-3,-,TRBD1,CASSYRDRGKYYTF,TGTGCCAGCAGTTACCGGGACAGGGGCAAATACTACACCTTC
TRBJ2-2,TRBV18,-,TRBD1,CASSPPGTGDGELFF,TGTGCCAGCTCACCACCCGGGACAGGGGACGGGGAGCTGTTTTTT
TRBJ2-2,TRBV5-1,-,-,CASSFSGMNTGELFF,TGCGCCAGCAGCTTTAGCGGTATGAACACCGGGGAGCTGTTTTTT
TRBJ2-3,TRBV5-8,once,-,CASSLMGAYGADTQYF,TGTGCCAGCAGCCTCATGGGGGCGTATGGGGCAGATACGCAGTATTTT
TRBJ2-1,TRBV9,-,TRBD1,CASSARTGGWNNEQFF,TGTGCCAGCAGCGCCCGGACAGGGGGCTGGAACAATGAGCAGTTCTTC
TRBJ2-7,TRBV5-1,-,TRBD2,CASSLELAGVEEQYF,TGCGCCAGCAGCTTGGAGCTAGCGGGAGTGGAGGAGCAGTACTTC
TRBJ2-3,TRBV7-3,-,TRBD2,CASSLRLAGSSTDTQYF,TGTGCCAGCAGCTTAAGACTAGCGGGTTCTAGCACAGATACGCAGTATTTT
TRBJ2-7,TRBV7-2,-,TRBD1,CASSHQDRGRDEQYF,TGTGCCAGCAGTCATCAGGACAGGGGGCGAGACGAGCAGTACTTC
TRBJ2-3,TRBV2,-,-,CASSEGVASGSTDTQYF,TGTGCCAGCAGTGAAGGGGTGGCGAGCGGAAGCACAGATACGCAGTATTTT
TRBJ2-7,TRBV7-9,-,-,CASSSTGLGDYEQYF,TGTGCCAGCAGCTCCACAGGGCTCGGGGACTACGAGCAGTACTTC
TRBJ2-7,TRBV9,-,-,CASSVGQGYHEQYF,TGTGCCAGCAGCGTAGGGCAGGGATACCACGAGCAGTACTTC
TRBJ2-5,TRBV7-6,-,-,CASSFWGGVGLQETQYF,TGTGCCAGCAGCTTTTGGGGCGGGGTGGGGCTCCAAGAGACCCAGTACTTC
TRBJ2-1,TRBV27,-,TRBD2,CASSLGTSDNEQFF,TGTGCCAGCAGTTTAGGGACTAGCGACAATGAGCAGTTCTTC
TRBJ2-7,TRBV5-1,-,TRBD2,CASSLTSGRAVTTYEQYF,TGCGCCAGCAGCTTGACTAGCGGGAGGGCCGTAACTACCTACGAGCAGTACTTC
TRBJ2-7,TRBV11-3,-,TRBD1,CASSLTLGQDSSYEQYF,TGTGCCAGCAGCTTAACCTTGGGACAGGATTCCTCCTACGAGCAGTACTTC
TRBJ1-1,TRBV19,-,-,CASSILSGIMNTEAFF,TGTGCCAGTAGTATTCTTTCAGGCATCATGAACACTGAAGCTTTCTTT
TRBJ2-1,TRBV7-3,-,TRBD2,CASSWKPTSGNEQFF,TGTGCCAGCAGCTGGAAACCGACTAGCGGCAATGAGCAGTTCTTC